This T cell receptor (beta chain) was observed in a study of monozygotic twins with inflammatory bowel disease (dated by TCRdb to the late 2010s). Notes on the research overall: The complete study included some 28 monozygotic twin pairs: 19 IBD-discordant Danish pairs and nine German pairs, of which four were IBD-concordant and five were IBD-discordant. Disease-associated traits were sought mainly through comparisons between IBD patients and their genetically identical healthy co-twins within discordant pairs. Each individual had, on average, about 151 000 unique TCRalpha sequences and 181 000 unique TCRbeta sequences available for analysis. On the study overall, not on this receptor specifically: Different T cell subtypes could not be distinguished in the analysis. No single strong signal or clonotype linked to IBD turned up in the results, so the idea that one exists was not supported. Measured by the inverse Simpson index, TCRbeta repertoire diversity was lower in IBD patients than in their healthy co-twins. No difference in repertoire similarity was observed between concordant and discordant twins, possibly owing to limited statistical power. Because patients received different immunosuppressive treatments, the repertoires may have picked up extra background noise and variability between individuals. Fewer clonotypes were shared with other individuals by IBD patients than by healthy twins, most markedly in patients showing signs of disease activity.

From each donor, a roughly 2.6 ml peripheral blood sample was collected into PAXgene tubes and stored at -80 degrees C. Without T cell sorting, total RNA was isolated from whole blood using the PAXgene blood miRNA kit on an automated QIAcube. Peripheral blood from monozygotic twin pairs concordant or discordant for inflammatory bowel disease was subjected to deep TCRalpha and TCRbeta repertoire profiling with unique molecular barcoding. Smoking habits were recorded for all twin pairs, and each individual was classified as a current, former or never smoker. The library relied on 5' RACE. Preparation of each TCR library used approximately 3,200 ng of total RNA. For each sample, cDNA synthesis was carried out in eight separate reactions using SMARTScribe reverse transcriptase. Unique molecular identifiers containing a 6-nucleotide sample barcode were introduced through template switching during cDNA synthesis. Two nested PCRs of roughly 16 and 10 cycles amplified the TCRalpha and TCRbeta cDNA, and bead purification followed each PCR. Before amplification, the cDNA was both treated with uracil DNA-glycosylase and purified with the QIAquick PCR purification kit. The second PCR added Illumina TruSeq-compatible adapters along with sample-specific barcodes. TapeStation and Qubit were used to check library quality and concentration, and 4 to 6 ng of each library went into the pool. Sequencing of the pooled libraries was done on an Illumina HiSeq2500 single-index Rapid Run using custom sequencing primers and 2 x 100 bp reads. As for how the authors treated the data: MiGEC version 1.2.6 was used for UMI-based consensus assembly to correct PCR and sequencing errors. V(D)J alignment, clonotype assembly and CDR3 extraction were performed with MiXCR version 2.1.1. Gene usage, clonotype sharing and MAIT/NKT TCR abundance were normalised by analysing the top 1000, 10 000 and 20 000 clonotypes per sample. After downsampling to 27 000 UMIs, diversity was calculated as the inverse Simpson index using the vegan R package. Paired Mann-Whitney U tests on discordant twin pairs were used, with Benjamini-Hochberg multiple-testing correction. The reads were reprocessed in TCRdb, with one entry per CDR3 protein sequence and no accompanying DNA. What appears here as the V and J calls and clone size reflects TCRdb's work, not the paper's. This sample's table lists some 89,000 distinct CDR3 sequences. Jointly, the top ten make up roughly 7% of the sample.

As to this clonotype: Its antigen remains undetermined.

CDR1 SGHVS and CDR2 FQNEAQ are derived from the germline V gene. Spanning cysteine to phenylalanine, the CDR3 consists of 15 amino acids. DNA for this receptor is not on file. Here the chain combines TRBV7-8 and TRBJ2-1; checking the TCRdb D call of TRBD1 is not possible without DNA. Sequencing used blood. The clonotype originates from a human donor with ulcerative colitis or Crohn's disease, or a healthy co-twin of an affected twin (not recorded which). The CDR3 has the sequence CASSSNRVGYNEQFF.